These 5 T cell receptor beta chains were all obtained from the same sample, sequenced in a study of control samples from healthy donors and cancer patients (dated by TCRdb to the early 2020s). The library was obtained by the immunoSEQ multiplex PCR assay. TCRdb's version of the immuneACCESS table is confined to in-frame rearrangements and falls short of the full clone set. An unresolved V gene accounts for under half of the shortfall where checked; the remainder is of unknown origin. Here the sample has more than 30,000 clones; over 70% occur a single time. The ten largest clones add up to around a fifth of the sample. Sequenced: PBMCs. The receptors were gathered from an older woman with lung cancer.

The chain carries TRBV7-8 and TRBJ2-2; 7 bases agree with TRBD2. The CDR3 has 16 residues. Germline-derived CDR1 and CDR2 are SGHVS and FQNEAQ. The junction had 16 bases not matched to a gene; V was cut back by 7 bases and J by 8 bases. CDR3 in amino acids: CASTLSGATTGGELFF. The CDR3 DNA reads as TGTGCCAGCACCCTAAGCGGGGCCACAACGGGAGGGGAGCTGTTTTTT.

V gene TRBV18 combines with J gene TRBJ1-5; 7 nucleotides align to TRBD1. Trimming at V came to 6 bases and at J to 5 bases, leaving 7 bases not matched to a gene. This CDR3 comprises 14 residues. CDR1 and CDR2 from the germline V gene are KGHSH and LQKENI. The CDR3 loop reads CASSLQGEDQPQHF. For the CDR3, the DNA is TGTGCCAGCTCGCTTCAGGGGGAAGATCAGCCCCAGCATTTT.

The rearrangement joins TRBV3-1 (or the pseudogene TRBV3-2) to TRBJ1-2; D remains unclear. V dropped 1 base and J dropped 2 bases, with 8 bases sitting between them. CDR1 is LGHDT and CDR2 is YNNKEL in the germline V gene (reference sequence). This CDR3 comprises 14 residues. DNA of the CDR3: TGTGCCAGCAGCCAAGGAAACAGAAACTATGGCTACACCTTC. This translates into CASSQGNRNYGYTF.

The chain is built from TRBV12-3 or TRBV12-4 and TRBJ1-2; D possibly corresponds to TRBD1 (5 bases). Trimming stripped 8 bases from V and 8 bases from J, with 18 bases between. This CDR3 is 13 amino acids long. The CDR3 spells CASSAGGGRGYTF. CDR3 nucleotides: TGTGCCAGCTCCGCGGGGGGAGGCAGAGGCTACACCTTC.

This sequence joins TRBV4-3 and TRBJ1-4; 7 nucleotides align to TRBD1. The CDR3 has 16 residues. Trimming cost V 1 base and J 6 bases; bases outside gene matches: 8. Germline V gene sequence: CDR1 LGHNA, CDR2 YSLEER. CDR3 region: CASSQVGGGGHEKLFF. CDR3 bases: TGCGCCAGCAGCCAAGTAGGGGGCGGCGGTCATGAAAAACTGTTTTTT.